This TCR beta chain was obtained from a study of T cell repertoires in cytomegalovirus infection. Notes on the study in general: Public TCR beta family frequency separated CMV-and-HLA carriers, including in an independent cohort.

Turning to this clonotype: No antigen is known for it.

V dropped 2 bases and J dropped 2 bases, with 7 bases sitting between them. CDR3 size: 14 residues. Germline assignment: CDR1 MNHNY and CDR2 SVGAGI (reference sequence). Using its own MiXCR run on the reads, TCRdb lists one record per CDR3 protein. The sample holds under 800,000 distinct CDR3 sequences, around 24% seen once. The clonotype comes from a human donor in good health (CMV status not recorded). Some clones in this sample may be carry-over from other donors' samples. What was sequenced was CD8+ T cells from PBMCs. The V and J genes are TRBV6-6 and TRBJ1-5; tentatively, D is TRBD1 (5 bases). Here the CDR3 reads CASSYVGGNQPQHF. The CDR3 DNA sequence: TGTGCCAGCAGTTACGTGGGGGGCAATCAGCCCCAGCATTTT.